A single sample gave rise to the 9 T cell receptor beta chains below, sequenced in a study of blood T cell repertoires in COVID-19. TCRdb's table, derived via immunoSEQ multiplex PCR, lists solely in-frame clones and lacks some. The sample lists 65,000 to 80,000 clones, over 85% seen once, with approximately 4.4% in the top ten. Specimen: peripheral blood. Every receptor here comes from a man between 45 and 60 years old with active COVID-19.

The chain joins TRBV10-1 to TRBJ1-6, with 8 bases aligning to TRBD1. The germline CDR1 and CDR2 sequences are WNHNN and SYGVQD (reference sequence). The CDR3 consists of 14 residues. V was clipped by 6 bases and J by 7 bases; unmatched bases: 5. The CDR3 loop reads CASSEQGGNSPLHF. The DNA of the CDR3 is TGCGCCAGCAGCGAACAGGGGGGAAATTCACCCCTCCACTTT.

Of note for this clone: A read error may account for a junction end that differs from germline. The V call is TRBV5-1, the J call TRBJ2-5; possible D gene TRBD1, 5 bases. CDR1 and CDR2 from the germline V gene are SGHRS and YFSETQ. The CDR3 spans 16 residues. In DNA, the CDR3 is TGCGCCAACAGCTTTGGAACAGGAGCGACTCAAGAGACCCAGTACTTC. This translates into CANSFGTGATQETQYF.

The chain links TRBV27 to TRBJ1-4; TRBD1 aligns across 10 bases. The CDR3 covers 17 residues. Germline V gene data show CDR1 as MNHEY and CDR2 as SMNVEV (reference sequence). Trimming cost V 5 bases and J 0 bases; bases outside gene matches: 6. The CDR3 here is CASSPLGQGATNEKLFF. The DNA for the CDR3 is TGTGCCAGCAGTCCTCTAGGACAGGGGGCAACTAATGAAAAACTGTTTTTT.

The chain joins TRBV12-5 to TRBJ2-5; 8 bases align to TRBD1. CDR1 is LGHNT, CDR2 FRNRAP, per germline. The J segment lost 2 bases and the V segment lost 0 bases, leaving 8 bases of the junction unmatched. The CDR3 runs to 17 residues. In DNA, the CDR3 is TGTGCTAGTGGTTTGGTACAGACAGGGGCCATACAAGAGACCCAGTACTTC. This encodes CASGLVQTGAIQETQYF. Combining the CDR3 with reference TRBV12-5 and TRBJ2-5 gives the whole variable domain DARVTQTPRHKVTEMGQEVTMRCQPILGHNTVFWYRQTMMQGLELLAYFRNRAPLDDSGMPKDRFSAEMPDATLATLKIQPSEPRDSAVYFCASGLVQTGAIQETQYFGPGTRLLVL.

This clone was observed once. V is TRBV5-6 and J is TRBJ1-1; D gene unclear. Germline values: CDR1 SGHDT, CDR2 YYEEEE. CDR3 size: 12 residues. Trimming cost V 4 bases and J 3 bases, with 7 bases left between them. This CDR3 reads CASSSVDTEAFF. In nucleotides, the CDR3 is TGTGCCAGCAGCAGCGTCGACACTGAAGCTTTCTTT.

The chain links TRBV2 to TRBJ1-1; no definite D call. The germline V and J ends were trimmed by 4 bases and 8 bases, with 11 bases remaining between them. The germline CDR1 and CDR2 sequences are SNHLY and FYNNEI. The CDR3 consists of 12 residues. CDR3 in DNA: TGTGCCAGCAGTGCGGAGGAAATCGAAGCTTTCTTT. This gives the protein CASSAEEIEAFF.

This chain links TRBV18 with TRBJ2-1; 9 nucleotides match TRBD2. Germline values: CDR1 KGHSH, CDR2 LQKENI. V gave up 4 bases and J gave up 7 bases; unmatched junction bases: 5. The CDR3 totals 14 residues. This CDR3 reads CASSRIAGENEQFF. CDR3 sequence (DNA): TGTGCCAGCTCACGAATAGCGGGAGAAAATGAGCAGTTCTTC.

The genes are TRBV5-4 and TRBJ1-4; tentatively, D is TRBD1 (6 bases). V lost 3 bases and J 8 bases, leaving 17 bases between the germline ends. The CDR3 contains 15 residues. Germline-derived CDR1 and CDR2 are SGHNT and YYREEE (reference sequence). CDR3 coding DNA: TGTGCCAGCAGCTATTTTTCGGGCAGGGGAGAAAAACTGTTTTTT. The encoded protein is CASSYFSGRGEKLFF.

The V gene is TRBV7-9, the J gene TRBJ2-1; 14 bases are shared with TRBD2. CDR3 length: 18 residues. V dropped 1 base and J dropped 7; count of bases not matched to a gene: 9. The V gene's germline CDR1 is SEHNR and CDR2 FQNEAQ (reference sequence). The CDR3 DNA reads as TGTGCCAGCAGCTTAGGATATACGGGACTAGCGGGGGATAATGAGCAGTTCTTC. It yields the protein CASSLGYTGLAGDNEQFF. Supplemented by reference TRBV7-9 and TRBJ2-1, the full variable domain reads DTGVSQNPRHKITKRGQNVTFRCDPISEHNRLYWYRQTLGQGPEFLTYFQNEAQLEKSRLLSDRFSAERPKGSFSTLEIQRTEQGDSAMYLCASSLGYTGLAGDNEQFFGPGTRLTVL.